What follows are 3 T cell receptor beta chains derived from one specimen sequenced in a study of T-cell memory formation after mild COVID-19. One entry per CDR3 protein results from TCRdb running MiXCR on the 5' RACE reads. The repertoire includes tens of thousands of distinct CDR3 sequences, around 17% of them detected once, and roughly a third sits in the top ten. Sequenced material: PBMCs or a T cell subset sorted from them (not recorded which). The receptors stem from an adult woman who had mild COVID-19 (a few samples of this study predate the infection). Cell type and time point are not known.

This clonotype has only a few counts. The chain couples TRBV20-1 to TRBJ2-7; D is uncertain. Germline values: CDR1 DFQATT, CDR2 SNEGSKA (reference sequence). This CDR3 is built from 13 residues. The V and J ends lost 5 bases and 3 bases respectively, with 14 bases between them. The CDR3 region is CSAAQDPFYEQYF. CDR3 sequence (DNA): TGCAGTGCTGCCCAGGACCCATTCTACGAGCAGTACTTC.

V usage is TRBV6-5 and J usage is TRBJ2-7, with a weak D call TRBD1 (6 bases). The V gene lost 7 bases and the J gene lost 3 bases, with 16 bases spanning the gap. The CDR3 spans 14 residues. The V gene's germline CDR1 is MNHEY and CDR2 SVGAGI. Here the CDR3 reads CASTQKPGVYEQYF. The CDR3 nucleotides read TGTGCCAGCACTCAAAAACCAGGGGTCTACGAGCAGTACTTC.

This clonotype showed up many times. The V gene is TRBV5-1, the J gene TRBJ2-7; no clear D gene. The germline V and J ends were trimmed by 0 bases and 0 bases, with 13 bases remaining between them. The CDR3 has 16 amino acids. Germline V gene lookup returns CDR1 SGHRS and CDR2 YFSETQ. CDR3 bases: TGCGCCAGCAGCTTGGCCGAGACACGAAGCTCCTACGAGCAGTACTTC. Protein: CASSLAETRSSYEQYF.